This entry lists 27 T cell receptor beta chains sequenced from one sample in a study of CD8 T cell repertoires and HIV-1 epitope variants (dated by TCRdb to the early 2020s). Libraries were made using the immunoSEQ multiplex PCR assay. TCRdb retrieved this table from immuneACCESS and kept in-frame rearrangements only. Not all clones are present; in checked studies, unresolved V genes account for under half, and no reason is known for the remainder. The sample records tens of thousands of clones, roughly 80% of which are singletons. Jointly, the top ten make up about 26% of the sample. The sequencing input was uncultured baseline CD8+ T cells from peripheral blood mononuclear cells (PBMCs). These receptors were obtained from a male donor with HIV.

The V gene is TRBV28, the J gene TRBJ1-1; 10 positions agree with TRBD1. The junction had 8 bases not matched to a gene; V was cut back by 5 bases and J by 5 bases. Germline assignment: CDR1 MDHEN and CDR2 SYDVKM. The CDR3 loop spans 15 amino acids. CDR3 loop: CASSQHRTGGTEAFF. CDR3 nucleotides: TGTGCCAGCAGTCAGCACAGGACAGGGGGGACTGAAGCTTTCTTT.

This clone came up a few times. The CDR3 reads CASSWTAMNTEAFF. The CDR3, as DNA: TGTGCCAGCAGCTGGACGGCGATGAACACTGAAGCTTTCTTT. The rearrangement uses TRBV11-2 and TRBJ1-1; D call uncertain. V was clipped by 4 bases and J by 0 bases, with 9 bases between them. Per the germline V gene, CDR1 is SGHAT and CDR2 is FQNNGV. The CDR3 sequence is 14 residues long.

The table lists this clone with a few counts. This chain joins TRBV7-8 and TRBJ2-7; the match to TRBD1 covers 7 bases. V dropped 4 bases and J dropped 1; count of bases not matched to a gene: 1. The CDR3 consists of 13 residues. Per germline, CDR1 SGHVS and CDR2 FQNEAQ. CDR3 loop: CASSYRGSYEQYF. The CDR3 DNA is TGTGCCAGCAGCTACAGGGGTTCCTACGAGCAGTACTTC.

For the CDR3, the DNA is TGTGCCAGCAGCCCAGAAAGTGGGAGTATCCAGCATTTT. Amino acid sequence: CASSPESGSIQHF. The chain combines TRBV6-5 with TRBJ1-5; D uncertain. Trimming took off 6 bases at V and 12 bases at J, with 18 bases between the two ends. The V gene's germline CDR1 is MNHEY and CDR2 SVGAGI. The length of the CDR3 is 13 residues.

The CDR3 region is CASSQLRGKRGYNEQFF. The CDR3 nucleotides read TGTGCCAGCAGCCAACTCAGAGGCAAGCGGGGCTACAATGAGCAGTTCTTC. The genes are TRBV7-2 and TRBJ2-1; 7 bases are shared with TRBD2. CDR3 size: 17 residues. The V gene end was trimmed by 5 bases and the J gene end by 3 bases; junction bases not matched to a gene: 13. Germline CDR1 reads SGHTA; CDR2 reads FQGNSA.

The count of this clone is one. This rearrangement joins TRBV28 to TRBJ2-7, with TRBD2 identical over 10 bases. Germline CDR1 and CDR2: MDHEN and SYDVKM. Trimming removed 8 bases from V and 3 bases from J; junction bases left unmatched: 4. The CDR3 extends over 13 amino acids. The CDR3 nucleotides read TGTGCCAGCGATAGCGGGAGGTTCTACGAGCAGTACTTC. This gives the protein CASDSGRFYEQYF.

The genes are TRBV5-6 and TRBJ2-7; 7 positions agree with TRBD2. V lost 4 bases to trimming and J lost 3 bases; unmatched junction nucleotides: 10. The CDR3 runs to 15 residues. Germline V gene lookup returns CDR1 SGHDT and CDR2 YYEEEE. CDR3 in DNA: TGTGCCAGCAGCCCCCTAAGGGAGGGGTACTACGAGCAGTACTTC. Its protein product is CASSPLREGYYEQYF.

The V call is TRBV9, the J call TRBJ1-2; TRBD1 matches at 7 bases. Germline V gene lookup returns CDR1 SGDLS and CDR2 YYNGEE. J gave up 4 bases and V 4 bases, and 7 bases lay outside the gene matches. The CDR3 length is 14 residues. The DNA of the CDR3 is TGTGCCAGCAGCCCAGGGACAGACTTCTATGGCTACACCTTC. Encoded protein: CASSPGTDFYGYTF.

CDR3 in amino acids: CASSEYAASGSYEQYF. The CDR3 nucleotides are TGTGCCAGCAGTGAATATGCGGCTAGCGGGAGCTACGAGCAGTACTTC. The rearrangement links TRBV25-1 to TRBJ2-7, with 10 bases lining up with TRBD2. The V gene end was trimmed by 0 bases and the J gene end by 3 bases; junction bases not matched to a gene: 5. CDR1 is MGHDK and CDR2 is SYGVNS in the germline V gene. This CDR3 has 16 amino acids.

V gene TRBV19 combines with J gene TRBJ2-5, with a possible D match to TRBD2 (7 bases). CDR3 length: 15 residues. V shed 2 bases and J shed 2 bases, with 12 bases lying between them. Germline CDR1 LNHDA, CDR2 SQIVND (reference sequence). The CDR3 DNA sequence: TGTGCCAGTAGTATACAGAGGGGGGGACAAGAGACCCAGTACTTC. The encoded protein is CASSIQRGGQETQYF.

CDR3: CASSVRDGILTDTQYF. In DNA form, the CDR3 reads TGTGCCAGTAGTGTCCGGGACGGAATACTCACAGATACGCAGTATTTT. The chain uses TRBV19 and TRBJ2-3; the D gene could be TRBD1 or TRBD2 (5 bases each). The CDR3 runs to 16 residues. Trimming took off 5 bases at V and 2 bases at J, with 17 bases between the two ends. Germline loops: CDR1 LNHDA, CDR2 SQIVND (reference sequence).

Many counts were recorded for this clone. An end of the junction does not agree with germline; a read error may underlie this. V usage is TRBV7-8 and J usage is TRBJ2-3; the D is unclear. This CDR3 is 13 amino acids long. CDR1 SGHVS and CDR2 FQNEAQ come from the germline V gene. In nucleotides, the CDR3 is TGTGCCAGCAGCACCATTGGCACGGATACGCAGTATTTT. This sequence encodes CASSTIGTDTQYF.

This clone appeared once. The chain has TRBV7-9 and TRBJ1-1; D is uncertain. Per germline, CDR1 SEHNR and CDR2 FQNEAQ (reference sequence). With 5 bases removed from V and 2 bases from J, the gap between germline ends came to 12 bases. The CDR3 length is 14 residues. CDR3 in amino acids: CASSLSQPNTEAFF. The CDR3 DNA reads as TGTGCCAGCAGCCTGTCCCAACCTAACACTGAAGCTTTCTTT. Together with reference TRBV7-9 and TRBJ1-1, the CDR3 gives the full variable domain: DTGVSQNPRHKITKRGQNVTFRCDPISEHNRLYWYRQTLGQGPEFLTYFQNEAQLEKSRLLSDRFSAERPKGSFSTLEIQRTEQGDSAMYLCASSLSQPNTEAFFGQGTRLTVV.

The chain combines TRBV27 with TRBJ2-6; 8 bases match TRBD2. Unmatched junction bases numbered 6, after V lost 5 bases and J lost 0 bases. The germline CDR1 and CDR2 sequences are MNHEY and SMNVEV (reference sequence). This CDR3 is 17 amino acids long. As DNA, the CDR3 is TGTGCCAGCAGTCCCCCTAGCGGGCACTCTGGGGCCAACGTCCTGACTTTC. Protein product: CASSPPSGHSGANVLTF.

This clone occurred a few times. The gene calls are TRBV6-5 and TRBJ1-1; D remains unclear. Trimming left V 5 bases short and J 3 bases short, with 13 bases between. The CDR3 has 14 amino acids. Germline CDR1 MNHEY, CDR2 SVGAGI. CDR3 nucleotides: TGTGCCAGCAGTCCACTCCGGGAAGACACTGAAGCTTTCTTT. Its protein product is CASSPLREDTEAFF.

The chain employs TRBV19 and TRBJ1-5; D gene ambiguous. This CDR3 contains 14 residues. V was clipped by 4 bases and J by 5 bases, with 12 bases between them. Germline V CDR1 and CDR2: LNHDA, SQIVND (reference sequence). CDR3 DNA sequence: TGTGCCAGTAGTACCAACCCGGAAGATCAGCCCCAGCATTTT. It encodes CASSTNPEDQPQHF.

V gene TRBV5-4 combines with J gene TRBJ2-5, with 8 positions matching TRBD2. The V segment lost 3 bases and the J segment 5 bases; nucleotides outside the gene matches: 9. The germline V gene encodes CDR1 SGHNT and CDR2 YYREEE (reference sequence). The CDR3 loop spans 15 amino acids. The CDR3 protein is CASSSIAGLDETQYF. The CDR3 bases are TGTGCCAGCAGCTCTATAGCGGGGCTCGACGAGACCCAGTACTTC. Together with reference TRBV5-4 and TRBJ2-5, the CDR3 gives the full variable domain: ETGVTQSPTHLIKTRGQQVTLRCSSQSGHNTVSWYQQALGQGPQFIFQYYREEENGRGNFPPRFSGLQFPNYSSELNVNALELDDSALYLCASSSIAGLDETQYFGPGTRLLVL.

V gene TRBV5-4 combines with J gene TRBJ1-3, with TRBD1 as a possible D gene (6 bases). The V gene's germline CDR1 is SGHNT and CDR2 YYREEE (reference sequence). The V gene lost 2 bases and the J gene lost 4 bases, with 10 bases spanning the gap. This CDR3 comprises 14 residues. The CDR3 nucleotides read TGTGCCAGCAGCTTAGACAGGCCCGGAAACACCATATATTTT. It translates to CASSLDRPGNTIYF.

The chain links TRBV4-1 to TRBJ2-3; a possible D gene is TRBD1 (6 bases). Germline V gives CDR1 MGHRA, CDR2 YSYEKL. This CDR3 is 18 amino acids long. V was shortened by 1 base and J by 0 bases, with 17 bases between the two germline ends. This chain's CDR3 is CASSQGARRGSSTDTQYF. DNA of the CDR3: TGCGCCAGCAGCCAAGGGGCCCGCAGGGGATCTAGCACAGATACGCAGTATTTT.

This rearrangement joins TRBV7-8 to TRBJ2-7; 10 bases align to TRBD1. This CDR3 contains 14 residues. V lost 6 bases and J lost 5; bases outside the gene matches: 7. Germline V lookup: CDR1 SGHVS, CDR2 FQNEAQ. CDR3 residues: CASRSGTGEHEQYF. CDR3 bases: TGTGCCAGCAGGTCAGGGACAGGGGAACACGAGCAGTACTTC.

The genes are TRBV5-1 and TRBJ2-7, with TRBD2 matching over 16 bases. This CDR3 region has 17 residues. CDR1 is SGHRS, CDR2 YFSETQ, per germline. J lost 4 bases, V lost 4 bases, and 8 bases had no gene match. The CDR3 nucleotides read TGCGCCAGCAGCCTGGGACTAGCGGGAGGGGGTGAGTACGAGCAGTACTTC. Protein: CASSLGLAGGGEYEQYF.

In DNA form, the CDR3 reads TGTGCCACCAGCAGATATCGATTGGGGGATCCATTGAGCTCCTACAATGAGCAGTTCTTC. Its protein product is CATSRYRLGDPLSSYNEQFF. The chain recombines TRBV15 with TRBJ2-1, with D tentatively TRBD1 or TRBD2 (5 bases each). Trimming pared 2 bases from V and 0 bases from J, leaving 23 bases between. The CDR3 sequence is 20 residues long. Germline V lookup: CDR1 LNHNV, CDR2 YYDKDF (reference sequence).

The chain recombines TRBV14 with TRBJ2-1; 14 bases align to TRBD2. CDR1 and CDR2 from the germline V gene are SGHDN and FVKESK. The CDR3 sequence is 16 residues long. The ends lost 0 bases at V and 7 bases at J; junction bases unmatched: 2. CDR3 sequence: CASSQETSGRVNEQFF. CDR3 nucleotide sequence: TGTGCCAGCAGCCAAGAGACTAGCGGGAGGGTGAATGAGCAGTTCTTC.

This sequence joins TRBV5-1 and TRBJ1-3; D unresolved. The CDR3 spans 15 residues. The V gene's germline CDR1 is SGHRS and CDR2 YFSETQ. Trimming stripped 4 bases from V and 0 bases from J, with 11 bases between. As DNA, the CDR3 is TGCGCCAGCAGCCCTCAACCGGGCTCTGGAAACACCATATATTTT. It encodes CASSPQPGSGNTIYF. Full variable domain (rest looked up from reference TRBV5-1 and TRBJ1-3): KAGVTQTPRYLIKTRGQQVTLSCSPISGHRSVSWYQQTPGQGLQFLFEYFSETQRNKGNFPGRFSGRQFSNSRSEMNVSTLELGDSALYLCASSPQPGSGNTIYFGEGSWLTVV.

The rearrangement links TRBV5-8 to TRBJ1-6; D is uncertain. The CDR3 sequence is 14 residues long. Trimming took 0 bases from V and 7 from J, leaving 8 bases between them. CDR1 and CDR2 from the germline V gene are SGHTS and YDEGEE. In DNA form, the CDR3 reads TGTGCCAGCAGCTTGGGGCGGGAGAATTCACCCCTCCACTTT. As protein: CASSLGRENSPLHF.

The chain uses TRBV18 and TRBJ2-1; D is undetermined. Per the germline V gene, CDR1 is KGHSH and CDR2 is LQKENI. Trimming left V 0 bases short and J 5 bases short, with 8 bases between. CDR3 size: 14 residues. CDR3 sequence (DNA): TGTGCCAGCTCACCACCAAATAGAAACAATGAGCAGTTCTTC. It yields the protein CASSPPNRNNEQFF.

This chain joins TRBV25-1 and TRBJ2-3; possible D gene TRBD2, 6 bases. V lost 4 bases and J 1 base, leaving 12 bases between the germline ends. Germline assignment: CDR1 MGHDK and CDR2 SYGVNS. The CDR3 totals 15 residues. CDR3 in DNA: TGTGCCAGCAGTGCACGGGGGAGCGGCACAGATACGCAGTATTTT. Amino acid sequence: CASSARGSGTDTQYF.